This T cell receptor beta chain was captured in a study of neurological immune-mediated disorders. Points from the study as a whole: HTLV-1-associated myelopathy showed the most TCR clonal expansion; multiple sclerosis the least, below healthy controls. CDR3 amino acid sequences found in expanded clones were never shared across subjects, suggesting private repertoires in all groups. When repertoires were grouped phylogenetically, those of 18 of 34 multiple sclerosis patients fell into one related-CDR3 cluster, a possible signature.

As to this clonotype: Its antigen is as yet unknown.

V dropped 3 bases and J dropped 3 bases, with 15 bases sitting between them. The CDR3 covers 15 residues. CDR1 is LGHNA and CDR2 is YNFKEQ in the germline V gene. The cDNA was synthesized by 5'RACE incorporating 10-nucleotide random UMIs. TCRdb independently ran MiXCR on the 5' RACE reads; one entry per CDR3 protein. The sample includes about 55,000 distinct CDR3 sequences, 3.6% of them seen just once. Sequences were obtained from PBMCs. The rearrangement links TRBV4-2 to TRBJ2-7, with a tentative D call TRBD1 (5 bases). This clonotype was obtained from a man aged 25-45 years with multiple sclerosis. The CDR3 loop reads CASSQMTVGRYEQYF. CDR3 DNA: TGTGCCAGCAGCCAGATGACAGTCGGGCGCTACGAGCAGTACTTC.